A selection of T cell receptor beta chains follows, all from one sample in a study of cytomegalovirus exposure and HLA in healthy donors. The protocol was immunoSEQ multiplex PCR, while the TCRdb copy is restricted to in-frame clones and leaves out a portion. The sample records roughly 130,000 clones, over 65% being singletons. Sequenced sample: PBMCs. These receptor sequences come from a woman aged 40 to 49 in good health and CMV-seropositive. Both conserved end residues are part of each CDR3. The D gene is left open where the match is weak. Rows may omit the clone size; those that give it use once, few, many or a size class.

d_call | j_call | clone_size | v_call | cdr3_nt | cdr3_aa
. | TRBJ2-7 | . | TRBV7-9 | TGTGCCAGCAGCTTAGCGACAGCACTCTACGAGCAGTACTTC | CASSLATALYEQYF
TRBD2 | TRBJ2-1 | . | TRBV5-6 | TGTGCCAGCAGCCTGGGACTAGCGGGCGAGTTCTTC | CASSLGLAGEFF
TRBD2 | TRBJ2-1 | . | TRBV5-4 | TGTGCCAGCAGCCCGGCGGGGGGGGTCAATGAGCAGTTCTTC | CASSPAGGVNEQFF
TRBD2 | TRBJ2-2 | . | TRBV7-2 | TGTGCCAGCAGCCCTCAGCGGGGGGCCGGGGAGCTGTTTTTT | CASSPQRGAGELFF
. | TRBJ2-1 | . | TRBV2 | TGTGCCAGCACCCCTGCCGGGACTGTCTCCAATGAGCAGTTCTTC | CASTPAGTVSNEQFF
TRBD2 | TRBJ2-3 | few | TRBV4-2 | TGTGCCAGCAGCCGCCTAGCGGGAGGGAACACAGATACGCAGTATTTT | CASSRLAGGNTDTQYF
TRBD1 | TRBJ2-2 | . | TRBV27 | TGTGCCAGCAGTACAAGGACAGGGGGCGCTCCCGGGGAGCTGTTTTTT | CASSTRTGGAPGELFF
TRBD1 | TRBJ1-5 | . | TRBV28 | TGTGCCAGCAGTTTGAGTACCGGGACAGGGGGCAGGCAGCCCCAGCATTTT | CASSLSTGTGGRQPQHF
TRBD1 | TRBJ1-1 | few | TRBV6-1 | TGTGCCAGCAGCCGGCAGGGGGCCACTGAAGCTTTCTTT | CASSRQGATEAFF
. | TRBJ2-5 | once | TRBV29-1 | TGCAGCGTGACGGGGGACTTACAAGAGACCCAGTACTTC | CSVTGDLQETQYF
TRBD1 | TRBJ2-5 | . | TRBV19 | TGTGCCAGTAGTACCGGGACAGGGGGAGAGACCCAGTACTTC | CASSTGTGGETQYF
TRBD1 | TRBJ2-7 | . | TRBV4-1 | TGCGCCAGCAGCCAAGGACCCGGGACAGGGGACCTCGAGCAGTACTTC | CASSQGPGTGDLEQYF
. | TRBJ2-1 | . | TRBV5-1 | TGCGCCAGCAGCTTGGGAGGGCTGTACAATGAGCAGTTCTTC | CASSLGGLYNEQFF
TRBD2 | TRBJ2-1 | few | TRBV13 | TGTGCCAGCAGCTTAGAACCCCCGACTAGCGGGAGTGCTTATGAGCAGTTCTTC | CASSLEPPTSGSAYEQFF
TRBD1 | TRBJ2-5 | few | TRBV6-1 | TGTGCCAGCAGTCACGGGGACAGCCAAGAGACCCAGTACTTC | CASSHGDSQETQYF
TRBD2 | TRBJ2-6 | few | TRBV7-3 | TGTGCCAGCAGCTTAATCCCGGGTGCGGGAGGTGGGGCCAACGTCCTGACTTTC | CASSLIPGAGGGANVLTF
TRBD1 | TRBJ2-2 | once | TRBV11-2 | TGTGCCAGCAGCCCGACAGGGTGGTACACCGGGGAGCTGTTTTTT | CASSPTGWYTGELFF
. | TRBJ2-7 | . | TRBV20-1 | TGCAGTGCTAGTCGCTCCTACGAGCAGTACTTC | CSASRSYEQYF
. | TRBJ2-1 | few | TRBV19 | TGTGCCAGTAGTGTTAAAAGCTGGAATGAGCAGTTCTTC | CASSVKSWNEQFF
TRBD1 | TRBJ1-4 | few | TRBV28 | TGTGCCAGCAGTTCCGCACAGGGGGCTGGTGAAAAACTGTTTTTT | CASSSAQGAGEKLFF
TRBD1 | TRBJ2-2 | . | TRBV6-6 | TGTGCCAGCAGTTACCCTACAGGGGGAGACACCGGGGAGCTGTTTTTT | CASSYPTGGDTGELFF
. | TRBJ1-5 | . | TRBV9 | TGTGCCAGCAGCCTCCGGGGGACGGATCAGCCCCAGCATTTT | CASSLRGTDQPQHF
. | TRBJ2-7 | . | TRBV6-1 | TGTGCCAGCAGCCTCAGGGAAAGGTACGAGCAGTACTTC | CASSLRERYEQYF
. | TRBJ1-1 | . | TRBV27 | TGTGCCAGCAGTTCGCGCTCCAGGGGCACTGAAGCTTTCTTT | CASSSRSRGTEAFF
. | TRBJ1-1 | . | TRBV28 | TGTGCCAGCAGTTTGAGGGACACTGAAGCTTTCTTT | CASSLRDTEAFF
TRBD2 | TRBJ2-1 | few | TRBV6-6 | TGTGCCAGCCAAGGGCGGGGGTATTACAATGAGCAGTTCTTC | CASQGRGYYNEQFF
. | TRBJ1-1 | . | TRBV7-8 | TGTGCCAGCAGCTCCCGGGGGACGCCTATCACTGAAGCTTTCTTT | CASSSRGTPITEAFF
. | TRBJ1-5 | . | TRBV6-5 | TGTGCCAGCAGTGGAGACAGGCATCAGCCCCAGCATTTT | CASSGDRHQPQHF
. | TRBJ1-2 | . | TRBV5-1 | TGCGCCAGCAGCCTTGGACAGTCAGTTGCTTTTTATGGCTACACCTTC | CASSLGQSVAFYGYTF
. | TRBJ2-1 | few | TRBV6-5 | TGTGCCAGCAGTTACTCGAGGGCAGATGAGCAGTTCTTC | CASSYSRADEQFF
TRBD1 | TRBJ2-3 | . | TRBV5-6 | TGTGCCAGCAGACCAAGGGGACAGGGAATCTCGGATACGCAGTATTTT | CASRPRGQGISDTQYF
TRBD2 | TRBJ2-5 | . | TRBV7-6 | TGTGCCAGCAGCTACGGGACTATCCAAGAGACCCAGTACTTC | CASSYGTIQETQYF
. | TRBJ2-7 | . | TRBV10-2 | TGCGCCAGCAGTGGGCCCGTGAATCCGCCGACTGCCGAGCAGTACTTC | CASSGPVNPPTAEQYF
. | TRBJ1-1 | . | TRBV5-4 | TGTGCCAGCAGTAACAAGAACACTGAAGCTTTCTTT | CASSNKNTEAFF
. | TRBJ2-3 | . | TRBV5-4 | TGTGCCTCTAAGGAGGAGGGCCTTACAGATACGCAGTATTTT | CASKEEGLTDTQYF
TRBD1 | TRBJ1-2 | few | TRBV15 | TGTGCCACCAGCAGAGCCGAACAGGGGGCCTCATACACCTTC | CATSRAEQGASYTF
TRBD2 | TRBJ2-7 | . | TRBV27 | TGTGCCAGCTCATTCTTAGCGGGAGGGCCCCGCGAGCAGTACTTC | CASSFLAGGPREQYF
. | TRBJ1-1 | . | TRBV5-4 | TGTGCCAGCAGCTTGTCCCGGGCGGGCACTGAAGCTTTCTTT | CASSLSRAGTEAFF
TRBD1 | TRBJ1-2 | . | TRBV27 | TGTGCCAGCAGCCTAATTGGGGACAGGGGAAACTATGGCTACACCTTC | CASSLIGDRGNYGYTF
TRBD2 | TRBJ2-3 | . | TRBV5-6 | TGTGCCAGCAGCCCGATCGGACTAGCGGGAGCCAATACGCAGTATTTT | CASSPIGLAGANTQYF
TRBD2 | TRBJ2-1 | . | TRBV10-1 | TGCGCCAGCAGTATCCGGACGGGGGGAACCTACAATGAGCAGTTCTTC | CASSIRTGGTYNEQFF
TRBD1 | TRBJ2-3 | . | TRBV15 | TGTGCCACCAGCAGCAATGACAGGGCCTCTAGCACAGATACGCAGTATTTT | CATSSNDRASSTDTQYF
. | TRBJ2-1 | . | TRBV5-1 | TGCGCCAGCAGCTTATACGGAGCGGAGTCCTACAATGAGCAGTTCTTC | CASSLYGAESYNEQFF
. | TRBJ1-6 | . | TRBV7-8 | TGTGCCAGCAGCTTGCGGGGTGGGACTCTCCACTTT | CASSLRGGTLHF
. | TRBJ1-4 | . | TRBV18 | TGTGCCAGCTCACAACAACAAGCAACTAATGAAAAACTGTTTTTT | CASSQQQATNEKLFF
TRBD1 | TRBJ2-5 | . | TRBV6-1 | TGTGCCAGCGGAAGGGGGCCCCAAGAGACCCAGTACTTC | CASGRGPQETQYF
TRBD2 | TRBJ2-7 | . | TRBV5-1 | TGCGCCAGCAGCTTGGCCTCCATGGCGGGAGGGCCTCACGAGCAGTACTTC | CASSLASMAGGPHEQYF
. | TRBJ2-3 | . | TRBV18 | TGTGCCAGCTCACCCCTCCAGGGCACAGATACGCAGTATTTT | CASSPLQGTDTQYF
. | TRBJ2-7 | . | TRBV18 | TGTGCCAGCTCAATGGGCAGGGATGGCGAGCAGTACTTC | CASSMGRDGEQYF
TRBD1 | TRBJ1-4 | . | TRBV2 | TGTGCCAGCAGTGGGACAGGCAAAAATGAAAAACTGTTTTTT | CASSGTGKNEKLFF
. | TRBJ2-3 | . | TRBV6-5 | TGTGCCAGCCGGGAGTGGGGGGTCACAGATACGCAGTATTTT | CASREWGVTDTQYF
TRBD1 | TRBJ2-7 | once | TRBV28 | TGTGCCAGCAGCCCCGGACAGGGGGAACACGAGCAGTACTTC | CASSPGQGEHEQYF
. | TRBJ2-2 | . | TRBV6-1 | TGTGCCAGCAGTGAAGCGCCCGGGAAGGGCACCGGGGAGCTGTTTTTT | CASSEAPGKGTGELFF
. | TRBJ2-5 | . | TRBV6-1 | TGTGCCAGCAGTGAAGGGAGGGGAGAAGGGCAAGAGACCCAGTACTTC | CASSEGRGEGQETQYF
TRBD2 | TRBJ2-5 | once | TRBV19 | TGTGCCAGTAGTATAGCGGGGGGGCGGAGAGAGACCCAGTACTTC | CASSIAGGRRETQYF
TRBD1 | TRBJ1-2 | . | TRBV6-5 | TGTGCCAGCAGTTACGGTCGAGGGGGACAGGGGGATGGCTACACCTTC | CASSYGRGGQGDGYTF
. | TRBJ2-4 | . | TRBV5-1 | TGCGCCAGCAGCTTGGGGAGCAAAAACATTCAGTACTTC | CASSLGSKNIQYF
TRBD1 | TRBJ1-1 | . | TRBV18 | TGTGCCGGGGGACAGCAGAACACTGAAGCTTTCTTT | CAGGQQNTEAFF
TRBD2 | TRBJ2-3 | . | TRBV6-4 | TGTGCCAGCAGGGGGACTAGCGACACAGATACGCAGTATTTT | CASRGTSDTDTQYF
. | TRBJ2-7 | . | TRBV27 | TGTGCCAGCAGTTTAGCCAGGGATGACGAGCAGTACTTC | CASSLARDDEQYF